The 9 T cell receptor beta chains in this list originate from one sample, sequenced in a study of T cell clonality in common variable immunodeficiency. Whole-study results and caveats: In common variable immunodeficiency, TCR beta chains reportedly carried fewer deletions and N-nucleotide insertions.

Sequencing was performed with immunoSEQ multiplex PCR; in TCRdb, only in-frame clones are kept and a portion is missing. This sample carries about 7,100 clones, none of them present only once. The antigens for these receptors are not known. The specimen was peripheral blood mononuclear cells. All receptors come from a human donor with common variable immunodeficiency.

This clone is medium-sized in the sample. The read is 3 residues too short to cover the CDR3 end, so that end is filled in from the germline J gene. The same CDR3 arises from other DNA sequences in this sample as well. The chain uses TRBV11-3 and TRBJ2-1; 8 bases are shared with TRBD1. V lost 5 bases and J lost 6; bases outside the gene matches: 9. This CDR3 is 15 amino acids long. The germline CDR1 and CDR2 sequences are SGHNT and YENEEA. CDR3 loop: CASSVSRTGTNEQFF. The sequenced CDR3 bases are TGTGCCAGCAGCGTATCTCGGACAGGGACCAATGAG.

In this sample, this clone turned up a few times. CDR3 bases read: TGTGCCAGTCGGAGCGGGAGAGGGTTCAATGAG. It yields the protein CASRSGRGFNE. The whole CDR3 protein reads CASRSGRGFNEQFF. V gene TRBV19 combines with J gene TRBJ2-1; 8 nucleotides agree with TRBD2. The sequence runs out 3 residues before the end of the CDR3; the remainder is reconstructed from the germline J gene. CDR3 size: 14 residues. Trimming took 8 bases from V and 6 from J; bases not matched to a gene: 9. The germline CDR1 and CDR2 sequences are LNHDA and SQIVND (reference sequence).

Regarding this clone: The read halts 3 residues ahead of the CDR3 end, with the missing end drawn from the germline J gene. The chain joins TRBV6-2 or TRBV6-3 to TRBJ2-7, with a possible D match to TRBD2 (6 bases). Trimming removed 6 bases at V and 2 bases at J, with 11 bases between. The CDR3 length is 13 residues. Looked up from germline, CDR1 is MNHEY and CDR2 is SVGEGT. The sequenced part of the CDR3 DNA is TGTGCCAGCAGCTCGGGGGAACCCTACGAG. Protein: CASSSGEPYE. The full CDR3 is CASSSGEPYEQYF.

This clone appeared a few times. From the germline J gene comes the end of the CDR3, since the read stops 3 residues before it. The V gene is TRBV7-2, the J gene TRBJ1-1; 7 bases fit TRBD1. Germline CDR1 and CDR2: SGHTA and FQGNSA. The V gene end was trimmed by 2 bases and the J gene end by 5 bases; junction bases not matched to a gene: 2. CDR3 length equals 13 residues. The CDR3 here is CASSLQGVTEAFF. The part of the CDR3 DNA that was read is TGTGCCAGCAGCTTACAGGGGGTGACTGAA.

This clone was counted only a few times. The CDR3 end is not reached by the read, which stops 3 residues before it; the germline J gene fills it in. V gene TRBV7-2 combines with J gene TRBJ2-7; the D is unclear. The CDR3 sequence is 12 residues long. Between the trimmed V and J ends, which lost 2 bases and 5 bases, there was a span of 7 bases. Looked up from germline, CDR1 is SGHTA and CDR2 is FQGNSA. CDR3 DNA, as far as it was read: TGTGCCAGCAGCTTAAGAGGCCACGAG. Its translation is CASSLRGHE. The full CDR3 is CASSLRGHEQYF.

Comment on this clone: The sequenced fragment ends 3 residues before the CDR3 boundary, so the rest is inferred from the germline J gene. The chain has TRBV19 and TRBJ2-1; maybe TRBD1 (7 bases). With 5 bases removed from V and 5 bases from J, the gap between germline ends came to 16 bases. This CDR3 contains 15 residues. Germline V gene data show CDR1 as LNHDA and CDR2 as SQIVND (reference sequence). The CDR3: CASSPSGGQNNEQFF. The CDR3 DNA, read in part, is TGTGCCAGTAGTCCGTCCGGGGGACAGAACAATGAG.

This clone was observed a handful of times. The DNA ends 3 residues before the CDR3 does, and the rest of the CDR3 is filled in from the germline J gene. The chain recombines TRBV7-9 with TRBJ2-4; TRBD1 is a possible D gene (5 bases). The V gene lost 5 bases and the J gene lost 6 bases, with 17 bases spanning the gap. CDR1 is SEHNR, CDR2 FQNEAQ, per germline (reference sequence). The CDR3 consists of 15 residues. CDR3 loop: CASSPAGIRLNIQYF. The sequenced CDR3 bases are TGTGCCAGCAGCCCCGCAGGGATCCGCCTAAACATT.

The DNA read from the CDR3 is TGTGCCAGCAGTGAATACAGTACGGAGGCACCC. Amino acids: CASSEYSTEAP. The entire CDR3 reads CASSEYSTEAPLHF. This rearrangement joins TRBV2 to TRBJ1-6; D remains unclear. The read ends 3 residues early relative to the CDR3; the germline J gene fills the gap. The CDR3 has 14 residues. Germline V CDR1 and CDR2: SNHLY, FYNNEI. Trimming left V 2 bases short and J 11 bases short, with 13 bases between.

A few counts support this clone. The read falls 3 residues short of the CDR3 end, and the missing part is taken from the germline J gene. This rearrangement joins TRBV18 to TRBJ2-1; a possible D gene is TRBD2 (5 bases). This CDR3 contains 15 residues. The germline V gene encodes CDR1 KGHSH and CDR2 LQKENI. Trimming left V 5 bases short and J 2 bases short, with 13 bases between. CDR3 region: CASSVATGTYNEQFF. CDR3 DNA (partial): TGTGCCAGCTCAGTAGCGACGGGAACCTACAATGAG. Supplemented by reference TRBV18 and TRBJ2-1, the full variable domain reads NAGVMQNPRHLVRRRGQEARLRCSPMKGHSHVYWYRQLPEEGLKFMVYLQKENIIDESGMPKERFSAEFPKEGPSILRIQQVVRGDSAAYFCASSVATGTYNEQFFGPGTRLTVL.